This entry concerns a single TCR beta chain. This sample is drawn from a study of blood T cell repertoires in COVID-19. Across the whole study: Acute and convalescent COVID-19 specimens originated in the United States, Italy and Spain. In each case, the material was cDNA or gDNA derived from T cells, B-cell-depleted T cells, or PBMCs.

The CDR3 runs to 15 residues. Trimming cost V 4 bases and J 8 bases; bases outside gene matches: 9. Germline CDR1 reads SGHKS; CDR2 reads YYEKEE (reference sequence). Source study methods: How many nucleated cells were present was estimated from reference gene primer amplification. The protocol was immunoSEQ multiplex PCR, while the TCRdb copy is restricted to in-frame clones and leaves out a portion. V, J and clone size are taken as reported in that table, and D and trimming were inferred from the DNA itself. The data show around 140,000 clones, less than 90% seen once. Sequencing input: peripheral blood. The TCR was taken from a man aged 60-69 years with acute or convalescent COVID-19. V is TRBV5-5 and J is TRBJ1-4; 9 bases align to TRBD1. CDR3 region: CASSQYRDRAEKLFF. In DNA form, the CDR3 reads TGTGCCAGCAGCCAATACCGGGACAGGGCCGAAAAACTGTTTTTT. Using reference TRBV5-5 and TRBJ1-4 for the parts outside the CDR3, the full variable domain is DAGVTQSPTHLIKTRGQQVTLRCSPISGHKSVSWYQQVLGQGPQFIFQYYEKEERGRGNFPDRFSARQFPNYSSELNVNALLLGDSALYLCASSQYRDRAEKLFFGSGTQLSVL.